These 31 T cell receptor beta chains were all obtained from the same sample, sequenced in a study of shared clonotypes between healthy human individuals. Measured with immunoSEQ multiplex PCR; TCRdb has only the in-frame clones, and not every one. The data contain 660,000 or so clones, about 96% of them singletons. Terminally differentiated effector memory CD45RA+ cells were excluded by CCR7 positive selection of CD45RO-negative cells. Sequencing input: naive CD8+ T cells sorted from blood. Receptors originate from a woman aged 25 to 39 in good health.

The genes are TRBV2 and TRBJ2-7; 8 positions agree with TRBD1. J was trimmed by 6 bases and V by 9 bases; bases with no gene match: 10. The CDR3 runs 13 residues. In germline, CDR1 is SNHLY, CDR2 FYNNEI. The CDR3 loop reads CASEAYGTGEQYF. CDR3 DNA: TGTGCCAGTGAGGCCTACGGGACAGGCGAGCAGTACTTC.

The chain links TRBV5-8 to TRBJ2-7, with 7 positions matching TRBD1. J lost 3 bases, V lost 1 base, and 4 bases had no gene match. The CDR3 contains 14 residues. Germline CDR1 and CDR2: SGHTS and YDEGEE. The CDR3 bases are TGTGCCAGCAGCTTGACACAGGGGTACTACGAGCAGTACTTC. Its protein is CASSLTQGYYEQYF.

The chain recombines TRBV5-6 with TRBJ2-1; TRBD2 aligns across 9 bases. Per the germline V gene, CDR1 is SGHDT and CDR2 is YYEEEE. Germline trimming cut 2 bases from V and 8 bases from J; bases unmatched to any gene: 11. This CDR3 has 16 amino acids. Here the CDR3 DNA reads TGTGCCAGCAGCTTCTGGGCGGGAGGGATCGGGGATGAGCAGTTCTTC. Its translation: CASSFWAGGIGDEQFF.

This clone was observed once. The genes are TRBV7-9 and TRBJ2-5; D gene unclear. This CDR3 has 14 amino acids. Germline loops: CDR1 SEHNR, CDR2 FQNEAQ (reference sequence). The ends were cut back, 3 bases at V and 2 bases at J, with 10 bases in the middle. The CDR3 protein is CASSLSAGQETQYF. The CDR3 bases are TGTGCCAGCAGCTTGAGTGCAGGTCAAGAGACCCAGTACTTC.

This chain connects TRBV7-6 to TRBJ2-3, with D perhaps matching TRBD1 (5 bases). Germline-derived CDR1 and CDR2 are SGHVS and FNYEAQ. V lost 1 base and J lost 6, with 17 bases in between. The CDR3 has 16 amino acids. The CDR3: CASSLGSGIIGDTQYF. The DNA for the CDR3 is TGTGCCAGCAGCTTAGGTTCAGGGATCATCGGGGATACGCAGTATTTT. Looking up the rest from reference TRBV7-6 and TRBJ2-3 gives the full variable domain: GAGVSQSPRYKVTKRGQDVALRCDPISGHVSLYWYRQALGQGPEFLTYFNYEAQQDKSGLPNDRFSAERPEGSISTLTIQRTEQRDSAMYRCASSLGSGIIGDTQYFGPGTRLTVL.

V is TRBV28 and J is TRBJ2-2; D not certain. CDR1 MDHEN and CDR2 SYDVKM come from the germline V gene. V lost 3 bases and J lost 0, with 5 bases in between. CDR3 length: 14 residues. This CDR3 reads CASSLTPNTGELFF. CDR3 DNA sequence: TGTGCCAGCAGTTTGACCCCGAACACCGGGGAGCTGTTTTTT. Full variable domain (rest looked up from reference TRBV28 and TRBJ2-2): DVKVTQSSRYLVKRTGEKVFLECVQDMDHENMFWYRQDPGLGLRLIYFSYDVKMKEKGDIPEGYSVSREKKERFSLILESASTNQTSMYLCASSLTPNTGELFFGEGSRLTVL.

V gene TRBV28 combines with J gene TRBJ1-2; possible D gene TRBD1, 6 bases. Germline V CDR1 and CDR2: MDHEN, SYDVKM. The CDR3 consists of 13 residues. Between the trimmed V and J ends, which lost 6 bases and 8 bases, there was a span of 16 bases. In nucleotides, the CDR3 is TGTGCCAGCAGCCCCACAGGGATCCAGGGCTACACCTTC. Translating it yields CASSPTGIQGYTF.

This clone has only one observation. V gene TRBV6-5 combines with J gene TRBJ1-1; D remains ambiguous. Trimming stripped 6 bases from V and 5 bases from J, with 10 bases between. The germline gives CDR1 MNHEY, CDR2 SVGAGI. The CDR3 totals 12 residues. The CDR3, as DNA: TGTGCCAGCAGCAACACTTTGACTGAAGCTTTCTTT. The encoded protein is CASSNTLTEAFF.

A few counts support this clone. The CDR3 DNA follows: TGTGCCTGGAGTGTTGTGGACCATCGGCCCCAGCATTTT. Translation: CAWSVVDHRPQHF. V is TRBV30 and J is TRBJ1-5; D remains ambiguous. CDR1 and CDR2 from the germline V gene are GTSNPN and SVGIG (reference sequence). V was cut by 0 bases and J by 9 bases, with 12 bases left in between. This CDR3 has 13 residues.

As to this clone: Other DNA sequences within the sample encode an identical CDR3. The chain is built from TRBV28 and TRBJ1-1; D is uncertain. Germline loops: CDR1 MDHEN, CDR2 SYDVKM. The V end was cut by 2 bases, the J end by 0 bases, with 1 base between. CDR3 length equals 12 residues. CDR3 nucleotide sequence: TGTGCCAGCAGTTTAATGAACACTGAAGCTTTCTTT. Translating it yields CASSLMNTEAFF.

This clone appeared a single time. CDR3: CASSVGVADTQYF. CDR3 nucleotides: TGTGCCAGCAGCGTAGGAGTGGCAGATACGCAGTATTTT. The chain joins TRBV9 to TRBJ2-3; D gene ambiguous. The V end was cut by 0 bases, the J end by 4 bases, with 6 bases between. There are 13 residues in the CDR3. CDR1 is SGDLS and CDR2 is YYNGEE in the germline V gene.

V usage is TRBV19 and J usage is TRBJ1-2, with 8 bases that match TRBD1. CDR1 LNHDA and CDR2 SQIVND come from the germline V gene (reference sequence). V dropped 3 bases and J dropped 5; count of bases not matched to a gene: 8. CDR3 length: 15 residues. CDR3 region: CASSMATGGAYGYTF. CDR3 bases: TGTGCCAGTAGTATGGCTACAGGGGGGGCTTATGGCTACACCTTC.

The chain combines TRBV2 with TRBJ2-2; 7 bases match TRBD2. The CDR3 loop spans 15 amino acids. The V gene end was trimmed by 2 bases and the J gene end by 3 bases; junction bases not matched to a gene: 3. CDR1 is SNHLY, CDR2 FYNNEI, per germline. As DNA, the CDR3 is TGTGCCAGCAGTGAATCTGCGGGGGACACCGGGGAGCTGTTTTTT. This gives the protein CASSESAGDTGELFF.

The chain is built from TRBV5-4 and TRBJ1-1, with TRBD1 matching over 11 bases. The CDR3 contains 18 residues. The V segment lost 3 bases and the J segment 4 bases; nucleotides outside the gene matches: 14. Germline CDR1 and CDR2: SGHNT and YYREEE (reference sequence). The CDR3 sequence: CASSSPWTGGEEGTEAFF. The CDR3 DNA sequence: TGTGCCAGCAGCTCCCCATGGACAGGGGGCGAGGAAGGCACTGAAGCTTTCTTT.

This clone turned up a few times. Distinct nucleotide sequences in the sample also encode this CDR3. The chain has TRBV27 and TRBJ2-7; D unresolved. Germline-derived CDR1 and CDR2 are MNHEY and SMNVEV (reference sequence). The CDR3 has 12 residues. V lost 6 bases, J lost 0 bases, and 6 bases lay in between. CDR3: CASRGSSYEQYF. The CDR3 nucleotides read TGTGCCAGCAGGGGCAGCTCCTACGAGCAGTACTTC.

The chain links TRBV2 to TRBJ2-1; D is undetermined. The V end lost 3 bases, the J end lost 4 bases, and 13 bases lay between the germline ends. The germline CDR1 and CDR2 sequences are SNHLY and FYNNEI. This CDR3 has 15 amino acids. DNA of the CDR3: TGTGCCAGCAGTGAGCGGAAGGGTTCATACAATGAGCAGTTCTTC. It codes for CASSERKGSYNEQFF.

V is TRBV2 and J is TRBJ1-1; D not resolved. This CDR3 has 13 residues. In germline, CDR1 is SNHLY, CDR2 FYNNEI. V lost 7 bases and J 7 bases, leaving 16 bases between the germline ends. The CDR3 sequence: CASTVGGQLEAFF. In nucleotides, the CDR3 is TGTGCCAGCACTGTTGGAGGGCAGCTTGAAGCTTTCTTT.

V gene TRBV29-1 combines with J gene TRBJ2-3; no definite D call. Between the trimmed V and J ends, which lost 6 bases and 2 bases, there was a span of 18 bases. The CDR3 runs 15 residues. Per the germline V gene, CDR1 is SQVTM and CDR2 is ANQGSEA. This CDR3 is CSVAWVGQPTDTQYF. The CDR3 bases are TGCAGCGTCGCGTGGGTCGGGCAGCCCACAGATACGCAGTATTTT.

The gene calls are TRBV6-1 and TRBJ1-5, with TRBD1 identical over 11 bases. Germline trimming cut 8 bases from V and 5 bases from J; bases unmatched to any gene: 5. Germline V lookup: CDR1 MNHNS, CDR2 SASEGT. CDR3 length: 14 amino acids. In nucleotides, the CDR3 is TGTGCCAGCGGGACAGGGGGTTTTTATCAGCCCCAGCATTTT. Protein: CASGTGGFYQPQHF.

The rearrangement uses TRBV29-1 and TRBJ2-7; tentative D call: TRBD1 (6 bases). The CDR3 loop spans 11 amino acids. Trimming removed 6 bases from V and 7 bases from J, with 13 bases in between. Per germline, CDR1 SQVTM and CDR2 ANQGSEA. CDR3 DNA sequence: TGCAGCGTCGATACAGGGTATGAGCAGTACTTC. Its translation is CSVDTGYEQYF.

The chain combines TRBV11-3 with TRBJ2-2, with a tentative D call TRBD2 (6 bases). Germline-derived CDR1 and CDR2 are SGHNT and YENEEA. CDR3 length equals 15 residues. V was trimmed by 1 base and J by 5 bases, leaving 11 bases between them. CDR3 DNA: TGTGCCAGCAGCTTAGCGGGAGTGGGGACCGGGGAGCTGTTTTTT. Translating it yields CASSLAGVGTGELFF.

To note about this clone: Other DNA sequences in this sample translate to the same CDR3. This sequence joins TRBV7-9 and TRBJ1-1; 12 bases agree with TRBD1. Losses at the gene ends were 5 bases for V and 3 bases for J; bases not matched to a gene: 7. Germline loops: CDR1 SEHNR, CDR2 FQNEAQ (reference sequence). The CDR3 contains 16 residues. The CDR3, as DNA: TGTGCCAGCAGCCCCGGGACAGGGGGCCGTGACACTGAAGCTTTCTTT. Protein product: CASSPGTGGRDTEAFF.

The chain links TRBV27 to TRBJ1-1, with D possibly being TRBD1 (6 bases). V gave up 2 bases and J gave up 1 base, with 8 bases separating them. The CDR3 covers 14 residues. CDR1 and CDR2 from the germline V gene are MNHEY and SMNVEV (reference sequence). The CDR3 is CASSLRTENTEAFF. The CDR3 nucleotides are TGTGCCAGCAGTTTAAGGACAGAGAACACTGAAGCTTTCTTT.

For this clone: At the DNA level, this CDR3 is encoded by other sequences in the same sample as well. The V call is TRBV27, the J call TRBJ2-7, with 8 bases matching TRBD2. In germline, CDR1 is MNHEY, CDR2 SMNVEV (reference sequence). Unmatched junction bases numbered 1, after V lost 4 bases and J lost 2 bases. The CDR3 covers 13 residues. The DNA for the CDR3 is TGTGCCAGCAGTTCAGCGGGAGCCTACGAGCAGTACTTC. This gives the protein CASSSAGAYEQYF.

The CDR3 region has the DNA TGTGCCAGCAGCACGACGGGCGAAGCTTTCTTT. Translating gives CASSTTGEAFF. The chain is built from TRBV13 and TRBJ1-1; D is unclear. Trimming removed 5 bases at V and 8 bases at J, with 9 bases between. The CDR3 sequence is 11 residues long. Germline CDR1 and CDR2: PRHDT and FYEKMQ (reference sequence).

The rearrangement uses TRBV2 and TRBJ1-4; no clear D gene. The germline gives CDR1 SNHLY, CDR2 FYNNEI. The CDR3 consists of 14 residues. V gave up 1 base and J gave up 4 bases, with 7 bases separating them. CDR3 protein: CASSEVGINEKLFF. Here the CDR3 DNA reads TGTGCCAGCAGTGAAGTGGGCATTAATGAAAAACTGTTTTTT.

The chain uses TRBV6-5 and TRBJ2-5, with 9 nucleotides matching TRBD2. Losses at the gene ends were 5 bases for V and 5 bases for J; bases not matched to a gene: 9. The germline gives CDR1 MNHEY, CDR2 SVGAGI. The CDR3 consists of 15 residues. As DNA, the CDR3 is TGTGCCAGCAGTCCCAGGACTAGCGTACGGGAGACCCAGTACTTC. Translation: CASSPRTSVRETQYF.

The chain employs TRBV5-6 and TRBJ2-5, with D hard to call. Per the germline V gene, CDR1 is SGHDT and CDR2 is YYEEEE. V shed 0 bases and J shed 3 bases, with 9 bases lying between them. CDR3 size: 14 residues. The CDR3 DNA is TGTGCCAGCAGCTTGGAAGGATGGGAAGAGACCCAGTACTTC. As protein: CASSLEGWEETQYF.

About this clone: This sample also contains other DNA sequences that code for the same CDR3. This chain joins TRBV29-1 and TRBJ1-4; D not certain. CDR1 and CDR2 (germline): SQVTM, ANQGSEA. CDR3 length equals 13 residues. The V end was cut by 6 bases, the J end by 0 bases, with 8 bases between. CDR3 DNA: TGCAGCGTCACAAGTACAACTAATGAAAAACTGTTTTTT. Protein: CSVTSTTNEKLFF.

V gene TRBV11-1 combines with J gene TRBJ2-7; 8 nucleotides line up with TRBD2. V lost 5 bases, J lost 2 bases, and 8 bases stayed unmatched. The germline V gene encodes CDR1 SGHAT and CDR2 FQDESV (reference sequence). The CDR3 is 15 residues long. The CDR3 DNA sequence: TGTGCCAGCAGCCTTTTCGGGGGGGCCGCCTACGAGCAGTACTTC. Translation: CASSLFGGAAYEQYF.

The CDR3 nucleotides read TGTGCCAGCAGCCCTGAACGGGAACGCTACGAGCAGTACTTC. This sequence encodes CASSPERERYEQYF. This chain links TRBV7-9 with TRBJ2-5; possibly TRBD2 for D (5 bases). TRBJ2-7 explains the end of the DNA better; the J call may be wrong. Germline CDR1 is SEHNR and CDR2 is FQNEAQ (reference sequence). This CDR3 is built from 14 residues.